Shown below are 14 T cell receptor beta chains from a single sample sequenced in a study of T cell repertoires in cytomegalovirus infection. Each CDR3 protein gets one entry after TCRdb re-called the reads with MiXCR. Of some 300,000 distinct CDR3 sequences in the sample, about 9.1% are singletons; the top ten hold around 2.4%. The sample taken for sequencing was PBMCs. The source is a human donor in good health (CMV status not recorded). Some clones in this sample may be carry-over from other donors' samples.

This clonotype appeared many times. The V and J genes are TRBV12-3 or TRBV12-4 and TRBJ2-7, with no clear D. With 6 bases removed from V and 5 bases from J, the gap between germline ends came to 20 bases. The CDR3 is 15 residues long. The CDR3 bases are TGTGCCAGCAGCTGGACCCGGTCAAGTCTTCACGAGCAGTACTTC. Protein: CASSWTRSSLHEQYF.

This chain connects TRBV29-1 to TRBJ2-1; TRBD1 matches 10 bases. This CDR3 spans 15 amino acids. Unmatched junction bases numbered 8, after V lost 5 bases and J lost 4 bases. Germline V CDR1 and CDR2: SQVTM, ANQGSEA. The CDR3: CSVNQGTGAYNEQFF. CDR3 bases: TGCAGCGTTAACCAAGGGACAGGGGCTTACAATGAGCAGTTCTTC.

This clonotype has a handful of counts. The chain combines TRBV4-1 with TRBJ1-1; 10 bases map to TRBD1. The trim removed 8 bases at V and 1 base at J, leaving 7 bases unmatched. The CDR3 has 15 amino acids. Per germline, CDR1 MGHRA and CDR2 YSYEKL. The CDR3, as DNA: TGCGCCAGCGGAGTAGGGGACAGGGGGAACACTGAAGCTTTCTTT. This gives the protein CASGVGDRGNTEAFF.

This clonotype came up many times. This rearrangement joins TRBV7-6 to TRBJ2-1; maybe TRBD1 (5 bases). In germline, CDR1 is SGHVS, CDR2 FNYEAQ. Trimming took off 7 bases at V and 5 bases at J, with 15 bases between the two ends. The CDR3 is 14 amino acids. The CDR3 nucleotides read TGTGCCAGCACCTCGGCAGGGCGCGACAATGAGCAGTTCTTC. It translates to CASTSAGRDNEQFF.

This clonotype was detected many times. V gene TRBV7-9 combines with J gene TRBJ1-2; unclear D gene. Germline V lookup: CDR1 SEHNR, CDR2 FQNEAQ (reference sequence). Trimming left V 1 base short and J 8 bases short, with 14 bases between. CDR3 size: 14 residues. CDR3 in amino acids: CASSLVARIGGYTF. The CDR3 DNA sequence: TGTGCCAGCAGCTTAGTTGCACGAATCGGCGGCTACACCTTC.

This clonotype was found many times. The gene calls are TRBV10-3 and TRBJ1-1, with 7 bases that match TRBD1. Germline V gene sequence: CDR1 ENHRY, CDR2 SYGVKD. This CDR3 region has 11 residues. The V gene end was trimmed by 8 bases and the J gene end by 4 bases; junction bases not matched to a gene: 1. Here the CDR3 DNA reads TGTGCCATCTCAGGGGGCACTGAAGCTTTCTTT. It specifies CAISGGTEAFF.

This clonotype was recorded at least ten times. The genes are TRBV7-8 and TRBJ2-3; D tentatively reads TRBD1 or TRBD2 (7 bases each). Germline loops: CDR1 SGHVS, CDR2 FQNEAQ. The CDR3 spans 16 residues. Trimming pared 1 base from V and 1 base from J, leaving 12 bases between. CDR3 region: CASSLGPGGGTDTQYF. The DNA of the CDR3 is TGTGCCAGCAGCTTAGGCCCAGGGGGGGGCACAGATACGCAGTATTTT.

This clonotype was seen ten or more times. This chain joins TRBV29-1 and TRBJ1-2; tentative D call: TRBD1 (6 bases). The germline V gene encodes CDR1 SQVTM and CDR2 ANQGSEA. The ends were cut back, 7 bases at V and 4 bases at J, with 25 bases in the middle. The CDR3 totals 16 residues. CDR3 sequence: CSAKFVQGRAGYGYTF. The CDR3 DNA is TGCAGCGCCAAGTTCGTACAGGGAAGGGCTGGCTATGGCTACACCTTC.

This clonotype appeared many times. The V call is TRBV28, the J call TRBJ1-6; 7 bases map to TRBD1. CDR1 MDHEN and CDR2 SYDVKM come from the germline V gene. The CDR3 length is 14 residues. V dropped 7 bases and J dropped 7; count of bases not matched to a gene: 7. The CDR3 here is CASIPVDRNSPLHF. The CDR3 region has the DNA TGTGCCAGCATCCCGGTGGACAGGAATTCACCCCTCCACTTT.

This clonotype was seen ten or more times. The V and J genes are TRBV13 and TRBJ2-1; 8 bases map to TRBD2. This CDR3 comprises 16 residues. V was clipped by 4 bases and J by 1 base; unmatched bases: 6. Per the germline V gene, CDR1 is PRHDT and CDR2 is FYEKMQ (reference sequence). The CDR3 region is CASSYTAGESYNEQFF. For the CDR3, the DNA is TGTGCCAGCAGCTACACAGCGGGGGAGTCCTACAATGAGCAGTTCTTC.

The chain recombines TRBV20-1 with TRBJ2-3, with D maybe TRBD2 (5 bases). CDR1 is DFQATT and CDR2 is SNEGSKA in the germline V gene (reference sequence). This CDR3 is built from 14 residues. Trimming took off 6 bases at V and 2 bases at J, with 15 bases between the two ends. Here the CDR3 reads CSAERGLYTDTQYF. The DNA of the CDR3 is TGCAGTGCGGAGAGAGGACTGTACACAGATACGCAGTATTTT.

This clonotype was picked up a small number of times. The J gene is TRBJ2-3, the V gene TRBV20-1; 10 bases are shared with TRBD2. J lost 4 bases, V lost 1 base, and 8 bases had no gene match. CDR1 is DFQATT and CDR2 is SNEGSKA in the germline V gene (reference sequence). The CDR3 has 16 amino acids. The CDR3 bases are TGCAGTGCTAGAGGCGACGTAGCGGGGGGTTCAGATACGCAGTATTTT. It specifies CSARGDVAGGSDTQYF.

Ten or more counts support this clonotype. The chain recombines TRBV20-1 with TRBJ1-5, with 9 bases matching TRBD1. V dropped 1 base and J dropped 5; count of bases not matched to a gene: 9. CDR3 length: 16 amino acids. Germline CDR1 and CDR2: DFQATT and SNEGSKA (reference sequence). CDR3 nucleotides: TGCAGTGCTAGAGGCCTCCGGGACAGGGCCGATCAGCCCCAGCATTTT. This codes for CSARGLRDRADQPQHF.

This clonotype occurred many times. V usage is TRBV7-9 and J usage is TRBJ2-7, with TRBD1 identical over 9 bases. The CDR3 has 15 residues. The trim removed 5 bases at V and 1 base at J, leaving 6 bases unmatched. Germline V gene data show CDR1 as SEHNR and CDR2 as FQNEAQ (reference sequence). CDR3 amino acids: CASSIGQGISYEQYF. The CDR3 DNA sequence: TGTGCCAGCAGCATCGGACAGGGGATTTCCTACGAGCAGTACTTC.